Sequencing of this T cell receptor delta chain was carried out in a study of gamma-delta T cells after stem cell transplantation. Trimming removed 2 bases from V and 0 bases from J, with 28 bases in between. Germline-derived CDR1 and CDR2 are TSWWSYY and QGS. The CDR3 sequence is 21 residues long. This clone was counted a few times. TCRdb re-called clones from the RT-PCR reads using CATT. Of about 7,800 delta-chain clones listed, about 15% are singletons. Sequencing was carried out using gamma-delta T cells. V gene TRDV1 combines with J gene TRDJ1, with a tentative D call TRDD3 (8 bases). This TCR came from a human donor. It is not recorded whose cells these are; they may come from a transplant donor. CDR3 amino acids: CALGECLPQETYWGYTDKLIF. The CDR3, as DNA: TGTGCTCTTGGGGAATGCCTTCCTCAAGAAACGTACTGGGGGTACACCGATAAACTCATCTTT.